This entry lists 2 T cell receptor beta chains sequenced from one sample in a study of T cells in Graves' hyperthyroidism and ophthalmopathy. RNA transcripts gave rise to amplified TCR beta CDR3 regions. Researchers ran a first-round RT-PCR on the TCR CDR3 using the HTBI primer set. TCRdb re-derived calls from the multiplex PCR reads in MiXCR, one entry per CDR3 protein. The table includes 600,000 or so distinct CDR3 sequences, under 20% detected once. Sequenced material: blood. All receptors derive from a woman aged 25 to 39 with Graves' hyperthyroidism.

In this sample, this clonotype turned up a few times. This chain joins TRBV20-1 and TRBJ1-2; TRBD1 might be the D (5 bases). The length of the CDR3 is 14 residues. CDR1 and CDR2 from the germline V gene are DFQATT and SNEGSKA (reference sequence). V was cut by 4 bases and J by 0 bases, with 12 bases left in between. The CDR3 sequence: CSAITGSTNYGYTF. Here the CDR3 DNA reads TGCAGTGCTATTACAGGCTCAACTAACTATGGCTACACCTTC.

This chain uses TRBV11-3 with TRBJ2-3, with 7 bases aligning to TRBD2. The V gene end was trimmed by 1 base and the J gene end by 3 bases; junction bases not matched to a gene: 13. Germline V CDR1 and CDR2: SGHNT, YENEEA. The CDR3 loop spans 18 amino acids. The chain's CDR3 is CASSLGTGSAGPTDTQYF. The DNA for the CDR3 is TGTGCCAGCAGCTTAGGAACAGGTTCAGCGGGACCGACAGATACGCAGTATTTT.